This T cell receptor beta chain was sequenced during a study of T-cell reconstitution after alpha-beta-depleted transplantation in children. Whole-study findings and limits: T cells produced anew were the main source of T-cell counts and diversity one year after transplant. Reportedly, only several hundred clones from non-depleted graft cells drove alpha-beta T-cell counts at about two months. High day-60 TCRbeta diversity in some patients came from surviving recipient T cells and thymic progenitors.

The CDR3 totals 16 residues. Germline V gives CDR1 SGHAT, CDR2 FQNNGV. The V and J ends lost 0 bases and 4 bases respectively, with 15 bases between them. Unique molecular identifiers were used to barcode this TCRbeta library. MiXCR, applied by TCRdb to the PCR reads, yields one record per CDR3 protein. This table has 500,000 to 750,000 distinct CDR3 sequences, around 13% appearing once. On this clonotype: Its specificity is not known.

The genes are TRBV11-2 and TRBJ1-1; D may be TRBD1 (5 bases). The sequence was collected from a male patient under 18 who had a stem cell transplant for acute myeloid leukemia, so the T cells may come from the graft donor. The input for sequencing was PBMCs, mostly from graft donor cells, taken 360 days after TCRalphabeta/CD19-depleted stem cell transplant. CDR3 coding DNA: TGTGCCAGCAGCTTAGATGCAGGGCAAAGGGGCACTGAAGCTTTCTTT. Protein product: CASSLDAGQRGTEAFF. Full variable domain (missing parts from reference TRBV11-2 and TRBJ1-1): EAGVAQSPRYKIIEKRQSVAFWCNPISGHATLYWYQQILGQGPKLLIQFQNNGVVDDSQLPKDRFSAERLKGVDSTLKIQPAKLEDSAVYLCASSLDAGQRGTEAFFGQGTRLTVV.